Below are 25 T cell receptor beta chains sequenced from a single sample in a study of T-cell reconstitution after alpha-beta-depleted transplantation in children. The TCRbeta library incorporated unique molecular identifiers. Using its own MiXCR run on the PCR reads, TCRdb lists one record per CDR3 protein. The data contain about 580,000 distinct CDR3 sequences, approximately 22% of them singletons. The sequencing used PBMCs, mostly from graft donor cells, collected 360 days after TCRalphabeta/CD19-depleted stem cell transplant. These receptors were taken from a boy under three years old who had a stem cell transplant for acute myeloid leukemia, so the T cells may come from the graft donor.

The genes are TRBV20-1 and TRBJ2-2, with 9 nucleotides matching TRBD1. This CDR3 contains 17 residues. V was pared by 0 bases and J by 4 bases, with 9 bases of the junction left unmatched. The germline gives CDR1 DFQATT, CDR2 SNEGSKA (reference sequence). The chain's CDR3 is CSARDRYRGRVTGELFF. The CDR3 coding sequence is TGCAGTGCTAGAGACAGATACAGGGGGCGGGTCACCGGGGAGCTGTTTTTT.

This clonotype was counted many times. V gene TRBV7-2 combines with J gene TRBJ2-7; the D gene is possibly TRBD2 (5 bases). The CDR3 has 12 amino acids. V gave up 6 bases and J gave up 3 bases, with 9 bases separating them. Germline V gives CDR1 SGHTA, CDR2 FQGNSA. The CDR3 protein is CASSLLGYEQYF. The CDR3 coding sequence is TGTGCCAGCAGTTTACTAGGCTACGAGCAGTACTTC.

This clonotype has ten or more counts. The V call is TRBV5-1, the J call TRBJ2-3, with TRBD1 matching 8 bases. There are 14 residues in the CDR3. CDR1 and CDR2 from the germline V gene are SGHRS and YFSETQ. Trimming at V came to 4 bases and at J to 6 bases, leaving 7 bases not matched to a gene. For the CDR3, the DNA is TGCGCCAGCAGCATAGGACAGGGTTCGGATACGCAGTATTTT. Its protein is CASSIGQGSDTQYF.

The chain links TRBV21-1 to TRBJ2-5; the tabulated D call, TRBD1, remains unverified against the DNA. TRBV21-1 is a pseudogene locus. This CDR3 has 15 amino acids. The CDR3 protein is CASPEGRRSQETQYF. The DNA for the CDR3 is TGTGCCAGTCCCGAGGGACGGAGGTCCCAAGAGACCCAGTACTTC.

This clonotype was counted at least ten times. The chain employs TRBV2 and TRBJ2-2; D remains ambiguous. The CDR3 consists of 14 residues. V was pared by 4 bases and J by 1 base, with 7 bases between. Germline V lookup: CDR1 SNHLY, CDR2 FYNNEI. CDR3 protein: CASSVSGNTGELFF. The CDR3 region has the DNA TGTGCCAGCAGTGTTTCAGGGAACACCGGGGAGCTGTTTTTT.

This clonotype appeared many times. V gene TRBV6-5 combines with J gene TRBJ2-7; 8 bases agree with TRBD1. The CDR3 has 13 residues. V shed 6 bases and J 3 bases; nucleotides not matched to a gene: 4. Germline CDR1 reads MNHEY; CDR2 reads SVGAGI. CDR3: CASSPTGGYEQYV. In DNA, the CDR3 is TGTGCCAGCAGCCCTACAGGGGGCTACGAGCAGTACGTC.

The V and J genes are TRBV7-1 and TRBJ1-4, with D uncertain. TRBV7-1 is labeled an ORF, and its function is uncertain. CDR3 length: 12 residues. V gave up 8 bases and J gave up 8 bases, with 12 bases separating them. The DNA of the CDR3 is TGTGCCAGCTCCCAGAATAGGGAAAAACTGTTTTTT. It is translated as CASSQNREKLFF.

The sample holds a few counts of this clonotype. The V and J genes are TRBV10-2 and TRBJ2-7; 7 bases line up with TRBD2. CDR3 length: 14 residues. Losses at the gene ends were 6 bases for V and 2 bases for J; bases not matched to a gene: 7. Germline V lookup: CDR1 WSHSY, CDR2 SAAADI. The CDR3 DNA sequence: TGCGCCAGCAGAGCGGGACGCCGAACCTACGAGCAGTACGTC. Protein: CASRAGRRTYEQYV.

This clonotype is a singleton in its sample. V usage is TRBV29-1 and J usage is TRBJ1-1, with 8 bases that match TRBD1. The V gene end was trimmed by 6 bases and the J gene end by 1 base; junction bases not matched to a gene: 10. The CDR3 totals 15 residues. Germline V gene data show CDR1 as SQVTM and CDR2 as ANQGSEA. The CDR3 region is CSVPGGRGRNTEAFF. For the CDR3, the DNA is TGCAGCGTCCCTGGGGGCAGGGGGCGGAACACTGAAGCTTTCTTT.

This clonotype has only a few counts. This chain connects TRBV4-3 to TRBJ2-7; D may be TRBD1 (9 bases). Germline V gene lookup returns CDR1 LGHNA and CDR2 YSLEER. V gave up 1 base and J gave up 7 bases, with 20 bases separating them. This CDR3 contains 16 residues. CDR3 nucleotide sequence: TGCGCCAGCAGCCAAGTAGCGGGACAGGGAGATCGTGAGCAGTACTTC. Its translation: CASSQVAGQGDREQYF.

The rearrangement uses TRBV6-1 and TRBJ1-6; D may be TRBD1 (5 bases). The V and J ends lost 6 bases and 10 bases respectively, with 19 bases between them. CDR1 and CDR2 (germline): MNHNS, SASEGT. The CDR3 runs to 15 residues. The CDR3 coding sequence is TGTGCCAGCAGCCCTGAGGGGACCGCTAGGTCACCCCTCCACTTT. It yields the protein CASSPEGTARSPLHF.

This clonotype has only a few counts. The chain links TRBV4-3 to TRBJ2-1; D is perhaps TRBD1 (6 bases). The CDR3 covers 18 residues. From germline, CDR1 is LGHNA and CDR2 YSLEER. V lost 0 bases, J lost 0 bases, and 15 bases lay in between. CDR3 in DNA: TGCGCCAGCAGCCAAGACCGGGCAGGGGCCAGCTCCTACAATGAGCAGTTCTTC. Translated: CASSQDRAGASSYNEQFF.

This clonotype was seen many times. The junction does not match germline at one end; this may be a read error. The gene calls are TRBV4-3 and TRBJ2-3; a possible D gene is TRBD2 (5 bases). This CDR3 spans 15 amino acids. The germline gives CDR1 LGHNA, CDR2 YSLEER. The CDR3 reads CASSQGTSLLDMQYF. The CDR3 nucleotides read TGCGCCAGCAGCCAAGGGACTTCCCTTCTGGATATGCAGTATTTT.

The V gene is TRBV20-1, the J gene TRBJ2-7; 13 bases agree with TRBD2. The CDR3 is 16 residues long. The V and J ends lost 1 base and 4 bases, in that order; junction bases with no gene match: 7. Germline V gives CDR1 DFQATT, CDR2 SNEGSKA (reference sequence). The CDR3 DNA is TGCAGTGCTAGAGCCGGGACTAGCGGGGACTTTTACGAGCAGTACTTC. It is translated as CSARAGTSGDFYEQYF.

This clonotype was observed a handful of times. The rearrangement joins TRBV21-1 to TRBJ1-1. TRBV21-1 is a documented pseudogene. The CDR3 length is 16 residues. DNA of the CDR3: TGTGCCAGCAGCAGGGTACCTAAGGACGGATACACTGAAGCTTTCTTT. Translating it yields CASSRVPKDGYTEAFF.

This clonotype has just a few counts. The rearrangement uses TRBV28 and TRBJ2-7, with 11 bases aligning to TRBD2. Germline lookup yields CDR1 MDHEN and CDR2 SYDVKM. The CDR3 runs to 15 residues. V lost 7 bases, J lost 1 base, and 6 bases stayed unmatched. The DNA of the CDR3 is TGTGCCAGCACCCCATCTAGCGGGGGGTCCTACGAGCAGTACGTC. Its translation is CASTPSSGGSYEQYV.

The chain carries TRBV7-8 and TRBJ2-2, with TRBD1 as a possible D gene (6 bases). Between the trimmed V and J ends, which lost 3 bases and 6 bases, there was a span of 8 bases. The CDR3 extends over 13 amino acids. Germline CDR1 reads SGHVS; CDR2 reads FQNEAQ. The CDR3 loop is CASSFYRAGELFF. CDR3 bases: TGTGCCAGCAGCTTCTACAGGGCCGGGGAGCTGTTTTTT.

This clonotype was seen a few times. The V gene is TRBV20-1, the J gene TRBJ2-5; D uncertain. With 2 bases removed from V and 0 bases from J, the gap between germline ends came to 13 bases. The germline CDR1 and CDR2 sequences are DFQATT and SNEGSKA (reference sequence). This CDR3 has 15 amino acids. CDR3: CSARSRRPYQETQYF. The DNA for the CDR3 is TGCAGTGCTAGATCGAGGAGACCGTACCAAGAGACCCAGTACTTC.

This clonotype was detected many times. This chain links TRBV25-1 with TRBJ1-1; 7 bases are shared with TRBD1. V was pared by 4 bases and J by 3 bases, with 2 bases of the junction left unmatched. The CDR3 covers 13 residues. Germline CDR1 and CDR2: MGHDK and SYGVNS. The CDR3 DNA sequence: TGTGCCAGCAGTGGACAGGGCCACACTGAAGCTTTCTTT. Amino acids: CASSGQGHTEAFF.

The V and J genes are TRBV29-1 and TRBJ2-5, with D maybe TRBD2 (5 bases). The CDR3 spans 15 residues. V lost 7 bases, J lost 1 base, and 19 bases lay in between. Per the germline V gene, CDR1 is SQVTM and CDR2 is ANQGSEA. DNA of the CDR3: TGCAGCGGGGGAGTAACTCTGCTGGCCCAAGAGACCCAGTACTTC. Encoded protein: CSGGVTLLAQETQYF.

This clonotype was seen many times. The chain links TRBV4-1 to TRBJ1-2, with D possibly being TRBD1 (6 bases). The V gene lost 5 bases and the J gene lost 1 base, with 11 bases spanning the gap. CDR3 size: 14 residues. Per the germline V gene, CDR1 is MGHRA and CDR2 is YSYEKL. In DNA form, the CDR3 reads TGCGCCAGCAGCACACGACAGGATAACTATGGCTACACCTTC. It yields the protein CASSTRQDNYGYTF.

This clonotype occurred a few times. This chain uses TRBV20-1 with TRBJ1-5; TRBD1 matches 9 bases. With 5 bases clipped from V and 7 bases from J, the junction kept 9 bases outside the gene matches. Per germline, CDR1 DFQATT and CDR2 SNEGSKA (reference sequence). This CDR3 spans 14 amino acids. CDR3 coding DNA: TGCAGTGCTGGAACAGGGGGCGCAGGGCAGCCCCAGCATTTT. This translates into CSAGTGGAGQPQHF.

This clonotype occurred many times. This chain joins TRBV18 and TRBJ2-3, with a tentative D call TRBD1 (5 bases). Germline V lookup: CDR1 KGHSH, CDR2 LQKENI. The CDR3 is 17 amino acids. V was cut by 2 bases and J by 0 bases, with 15 bases left in between. The CDR3 bases are TGTGCCAGCTCACCAAACGGTGGGGCAGCTAGCACAGATACGCAGTATTTT. Its translation: CASSPNGGAASTDTQYF. Filled out from reference TRBV18 and TRBJ2-3, the complete variable domain reads NAGVMQNPRHLVRRRGQEARLRCSPMKGHSHVYWYRQLPEEGLKFMVYLQKENIIDESGMPKERFSAEFPKEGPSILRIQQVVRGDSAAYFCASSPNGGAASTDTQYFGPGTRLTVL.

The rearrangement joins TRBV28 to TRBJ2-3; D may be TRBD1 (5 bases). Deletions cut 7 bases from V and 2 bases from J, with 16 bases between. Germline V gene data show CDR1 as MDHEN and CDR2 as SYDVKM. The CDR3 runs to 15 residues. This CDR3 reads CASTIGDLATDTQYF. In DNA, the CDR3 is TGTGCCAGCACCATAGGGGATTTGGCCACAGATACGCAGTATTTT.

This clonotype was detected ten times or more. The CDR3 nucleotides read TGCAGCGTTGCTCAGGTCGGGGGCGAAGCTTTCTTT. It codes for CSVAQVGGEAFF. The chain carries TRBV29-1 and TRBJ1-1; D may be TRBD1 (6 bases). This CDR3 contains 12 residues. Germline V lookup: CDR1 SQVTM, CDR2 ANQGSEA. The V end was cut by 4 bases, the J end by 8 bases, with 14 bases between.